The entry below gives a single T cell receptor (beta chain) sequence along with its context. Its target is not known. The entry originates in a study of T cells after yellow fever vaccination. Germline lookup yields CDR1 SGHTA and CDR2 FQGNSA. The CDR3 runs to 14 residues. The V and J ends lost 6 bases and 6 bases, in that order; junction bases with no gene match: 3. Overall study results and limits: When the response was secondary, it was weaker but reached its peak faster, day 5 versus 15.

Each CDR3 protein is one row after TCRdb ran MiXCR on the 5' RACE reads. The table records about 320,000 distinct CDR3 sequences, about 12% of them present only once. The chain employs TRBV7-2 and TRBJ2-1; 12 positions agree with TRBD2. This material consisted of CD4+ T cells sorted from PBMCs, taken 15 days after the yellow fever booster vaccination. The origin of this receptor is a man between 18 and 35 years old who received the YFV17D yellow fever vaccine. The chain's CDR3 is CASSPSGGVNEQFF. DNA for the CDR3: TGTGCCAGCAGTCCTAGCGGGGGGGTCAATGAGCAGTTCTTC.